Detailed here is one T cell receptor beta chain. This entry is derived from a study of control samples from healthy donors and cancer patients. V shed 3 bases and J shed 3 bases, with 8 bases lying between them. Germline V gives CDR1 SNHLY, CDR2 FYNNEI. CDR3 size: 13 residues. The table came from immunoSEQ multiplex PCR; TCRdb's copy has only in-frame clones and leaves some out. The repertoire holds 190,000 or so clones, just under 95% seen once, with roughly 1.5% in the top ten. The chain has TRBV2 and TRBJ1-1; D unclear. Input material: blood. This receptor was obtained from a man aged 18 to 35 in good health. The CDR3 protein is CASSEGLYTEAFF. DNA of the CDR3: TGTGCCAGCAGTGAGGGGTTGTACACTGAAGCTTTCTTT.